A single T cell receptor beta chain is shown here with its context. This specimen comes from a study of OX40 agonist ivuxolimab in advanced cancers. Profiled with immunoSEQ multiplex PCR; TCRdb holds only in-frame clones, not every one. Among roughly 60,000 clones listed, about 85% were seen once. Unmatched junction bases numbered 8, after V lost 1 base and J lost 2 bases. The CDR3 runs to 17 residues. The V gene's germline CDR1 is LNHDA and CDR2 SQIVND (reference sequence). Specimen: CD4+ or CD8+ T cells sorted from blood, collected in a trial of the OX40 agonist ivuxolimab. This chain joins TRBV19 and TRBJ2-3; 8 bases line up with TRBD2. The receptor's source is an adult with an advanced solid tumor such as melanoma, head and neck, liver or kidney cancer. In nucleotides, the CDR3 is TGTGCCAGTAGTATAGGTGGGGCGGGAGGCTTCACAGATACGCAGTATTTT. The encoded protein is CASSIGGAGGFTDTQYF.